What follows describes a single T cell receptor beta chain. The junction departs from the called germline gene at one end, perhaps through a read error. The protocol was immunoSEQ multiplex PCR, while the TCRdb copy is restricted to in-frame clones and leaves out a portion. Here the sample spans over 400,000 clones, 90% being singletons. The sample originates from a study of Ad26.COV2.S vaccination and SARS-CoV-2 variants. The overall study: Intramuscular Ad26.COV2.S at 5x10^10 or 1x10^11 viral particles.

Treatment here: around 19 received Ad26.COV2.S at low or high dose, single or two shots; five or six received placebo; per-sample allocation not given. Following the first vaccine or placebo injection, samples were taken on day 63. There are 18 residues in the CDR3. CDR1 LGHNA and CDR2 YSLEER come from the germline V gene. The source is a person aged 18-60 years who received the Ad26.COV2.S COVID-19 vaccine or a placebo. Specimen: peripheral blood, collected in a trial of Ad26.COV2.S vaccine versus placebo. The chain links TRBV4-3 to TRBJ2-7, with 8 bases matching TRBD1. The DNA for the CDR3 is TGCACCAGCAGCCAAGAAGGGGGGACAGGCGTCTGGGGGTACGAGCAGTACTTC. Its protein product is CTSSQEGGTGVWGYEQYF.